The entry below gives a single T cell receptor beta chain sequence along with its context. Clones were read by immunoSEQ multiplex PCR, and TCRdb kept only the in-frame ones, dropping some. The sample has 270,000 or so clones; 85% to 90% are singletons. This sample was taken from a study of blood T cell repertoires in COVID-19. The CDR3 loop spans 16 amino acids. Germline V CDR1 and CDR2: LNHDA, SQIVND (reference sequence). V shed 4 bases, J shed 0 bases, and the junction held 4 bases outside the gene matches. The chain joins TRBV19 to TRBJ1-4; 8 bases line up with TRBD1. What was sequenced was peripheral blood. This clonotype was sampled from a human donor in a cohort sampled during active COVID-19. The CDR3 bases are TGTGCCAGTAGTAGGGGGACAGGAACAACTAATGAAAAACTGTTTTTT. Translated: CASSRGTGTTNEKLFF.